In this sample, the clone carrying this T cell receptor (beta chain) turned up many times. Its antigen is undetermined. The data were obtained in a study of response to subunit inactivated influenza vaccine. Study conclusions and caveats: New T cells are recruited in small numbers by each seasonal influenza vaccination, according to the authors' suggestion.

TCRdb processed the RT-PCR reads anew with MiXCR; each CDR3 protein has one entry. The top ten clones hold 3% of a sample with some 500,000 distinct CDR3 sequences, more than 15% of them seen once. The V gene's germline CDR1 is ENHRY and CDR2 SYGVKD. CDR3 length: 12 residues. The ends were cut back, 1 base at V and 2 bases at J, with 2 bases in the middle. The TCR was taken from a man aged 50-75 years who received an inactivated influenza vaccine. The genes are TRBV10-3 and TRBJ1-1; no firm D call. Here the sequenced sample was CD4+ T cells sorted from PBMCs, taken around 2 years after vaccination. CDR3 sequence (DNA): TGTGCCATCAGTGAGTTAAACACTGAAGCTTTCTTT. Residues: CAISELNTEAFF.